This TCR beta chain was recorded in a study of graft-versus-host responses after intestinal transplantation. Study summary: Multivisceral, liver-intestinal, or isolated intestinal transplants were given to recipients. Tacrolimus plus steroids were given to all recipients for approximately three years, preceded by anti-thymocyte globulin induction. Study results and caveats: GvH clones detected in recipient marrow included some appearing first in ileum or blood. Levels of circulating GvH clones at their peak were associated with early post-transplant HvG declines.

As for this clone: Its target is unknown.

Clones were read by immunoSEQ multiplex PCR, and TCRdb kept only the in-frame ones, dropping some. Altogether some 40,000 clones are present, 93% being singletons, with the ten largest covering about 19%. The CDR3 spans 15 residues. J gave up 5 bases and V 1 base, and 8 bases lay outside the gene matches. The germline V gene encodes CDR1 SGHVS and CDR2 FNYEAQ. The receptor was isolated from a human donor who was the organ donor for an intestinal transplant. This sample comprised unstimulated CD8+ T cells sorted from spleen or lymph node cells, obtained before transplant. The rearrangement joins TRBV7-6 to TRBJ2-7; 7 bases fit TRBD2. CDR3 in amino acids: CASSLGASGYDEQYF. Here the CDR3 DNA reads TGTGCCAGCAGCTTAGGTGCTAGCGGTTATGACGAGCAGTACTTC.